Presented here are 27 T cell receptor beta chains from one specimen sequenced in a study of neurological immune-mediated disorders. From the 5' RACE reads, TCRdb called clonotypes with MiXCR, one entry per CDR3 protein. Of 85,000 to 90,000 distinct CDR3 sequences listed, approximately 3.5% are singletons. Material for sequencing was PBMCs. These TCRs come from a woman aged 45 to 65 with multiple sclerosis.

This clonotype has at least ten counts. The V and J genes are TRBV18 and TRBJ2-5, with D possibly being TRBD1 (6 bases). The germline V gene has CDR1 KGHSH and CDR2 LQKENI. V was trimmed by 8 bases and J by 2 bases, leaving 15 bases between them. CDR3 length equals 14 residues. In DNA, the CDR3 is TGTGCCAGCCAACGACAGGCGGCTCAAGAGACCCAGTACTTC. Its translation is CASQRQAAQETQYF.

This clonotype was picked up many times. The chain employs TRBV5-1 and TRBJ2-7, with a tentative D call TRBD2 (5 bases). With 2 bases removed from V and 5 bases from J, the gap between germline ends came to 11 bases. Per the germline V gene, CDR1 is SGHRS and CDR2 is YFSETQ. The CDR3 extends over 13 amino acids. CDR3 sequence reads: CASSLREGHEQYF. In nucleotides, the CDR3 is TGCGCCAGCAGCTTACGGGAAGGGCACGAGCAGTACTTC. Complete variable domain (other parts from reference TRBV5-1 and TRBJ2-7): KAGVTQTPRYLIKTRGQQVTLSCSPISGHRSVSWYQQTPGQGLQFLFEYFSETQRNKGNFPGRFSGRQFSNSRSEMNVSTLELGDSALYLCASSLREGHEQYFGPGTRLTVT.

In its sample, this clonotype ranks as medium-sized. V is TRBV15 and J is TRBJ2-7, with no clear D. The CDR3 runs to 14 residues. V was clipped by 1 base and J by 2 bases, with 9 bases between them. Germline lookup yields CDR1 LNHNV and CDR2 YYDKDF (reference sequence). Here the CDR3 reads CATSRALGTYEQYF. For the CDR3, the DNA is TGTGCCACCAGCAGAGCGCTAGGAACCTACGAGCAGTACTTC.

This clonotype was seen ten or more times. This rearrangement joins TRBV15 to TRBJ2-5; weak D call: TRBD1 (6 bases). CDR3 length: 14 residues. V was shortened by 1 base and J by 3 bases, with 9 bases between the two germline ends. CDR1 is LNHNV, CDR2 YYDKDF, per germline (reference sequence). CDR3 protein: CATSRGGGEETQYF. CDR3 nucleotides: TGTGCCACCAGCAGAGGAGGGGGAGAAGAGACCCAGTACTTC.

This clonotype was seen ten or more times. This chain links TRBV20-1 with TRBJ1-4; 7 positions match TRBD1. Trimming at V came to 5 bases and at J to 8 bases, leaving 8 bases not matched to a gene. Looked up from germline, CDR1 is DFQATT and CDR2 is SNEGSKA (reference sequence). The CDR3 loop spans 13 amino acids. The CDR3 loop reads CSAGLGRGEKLFF. In DNA, the CDR3 is TGCAGTGCTGGTCTCGGCAGGGGGGAAAAACTGTTTTTT.

There are many counts of this clonotype. CDR3 protein: CASSQNPLAGGPRNEQYF. For the CDR3, the DNA is TGTGCCAGCAGCCAGAACCCACTAGCGGGGGGGCCTCGGAACGAGCAGTACTTC. The J gene is TRBJ2-7, the V gene TRBV7-9, with 13 bases aligning to TRBD2. CDR1 and CDR2 from the germline V gene are SEHNR and FQNEAQ (reference sequence). The CDR3 covers 18 residues. V lost 5 bases, J lost 5 bases, and 15 bases stayed unmatched.

This clonotype was detected many times. The genes are TRBV7-2 and TRBJ2-3, with D possibly TRBD2 on 6 matching bases. Trimming left V 2 bases short and J 2 bases short, with 11 bases between. The CDR3 consists of 15 residues. Germline V CDR1 and CDR2: SGHTA, FQGNSA. The CDR3 bases are TGTGCCAGCAGCTTATACCGGGACTTCACAGATACGCAGTATTTT. Encoded protein: CASSLYRDFTDTQYF.

This clonotype appeared many times. The genes are TRBV20-1 and TRBJ1-5; 7 bases fit TRBD1. Looked up from germline, CDR1 is DFQATT and CDR2 is SNEGSKA (reference sequence). The ends lost 1 base at V and 4 bases at J; junction bases unmatched: 7. The CDR3 has 15 amino acids. CDR3 amino acids: CSARVRDSPNQPQHF. Here the CDR3 DNA reads TGCAGTGCTAGAGTCCGGGACAGCCCGAATCAGCCCCAGCATTTT.

There are many counts of this clonotype. V usage is TRBV5-6 and J usage is TRBJ2-3; D unresolved. CDR1 SGHDT and CDR2 YYEEEE come from the germline V gene. This CDR3 spans 14 amino acids. Trimming removed 0 bases at V and 7 bases at J, with 12 bases between. CDR3 residues: CASSLVYSENTQYF. The CDR3 bases are TGTGCCAGCAGCTTGGTGTACAGCGAGAATACGCAGTATTTT.

There are many counts of this clonotype. The chain joins TRBV20-1 to TRBJ1-4; D is ambiguous. V was trimmed by 0 bases and J by 3 bases, leaving 11 bases between them. Germline V gives CDR1 DFQATT, CDR2 SNEGSKA (reference sequence). CDR3 length: 15 amino acids. In nucleotides, the CDR3 is TGCAGTGCTAGAGATCCGTTAGGGCCTAATGAAAAACTGTTTTTT. Translation gives CSARDPLGPNEKLFF.

There are many counts of this clonotype. This rearrangement joins TRBV20-1 to TRBJ2-3; D unclear. The V and J ends lost 3 bases and 5 bases respectively, with 12 bases between them. Per the germline V gene, CDR1 is DFQATT and CDR2 is SNEGSKA (reference sequence). CDR3 length: 13 amino acids. The CDR3 DNA reads TGCAGTGCTAGGTCCAAGTTTCAAGATACGCAGTATTTT. Its translation is CSARSKFQDTQYF.

The table lists this clonotype with many counts. The genes are TRBV5-1 and TRBJ1-4; D is uncertain. Trimming took 2 bases from V and 4 from J, leaving 15 bases between them. The CDR3 loop spans 16 amino acids. Germline V gives CDR1 SGHRS, CDR2 YFSETQ. CDR3: CASSLATAQFNEKLFF. In DNA, the CDR3 is TGCGCCAGCAGCTTAGCCACAGCCCAGTTTAATGAAAAACTGTTTTTT.

This clonotype was observed at least ten times. This chain connects TRBV3-1 to TRBJ1-2; D ambiguous. Per germline, CDR1 LGHDT and CDR2 YNNKEL (reference sequence). The CDR3 sequence is 11 residues long. V was trimmed by 3 bases and J by 3 bases, leaving 2 bases between them. The CDR3 DNA is TGTGCCAGCAGCCAGGACTATGGCTACACCTTC. Amino acids: CASSQDYGYTF.

This clonotype was detected ten times or more. The chain carries TRBV5-5 and TRBJ2-4; D uncertain. Looked up from germline, CDR1 is SGHKS and CDR2 is YYEKEE (reference sequence). V was pared by 4 bases and J by 8 bases, with 25 bases between. The CDR3 sequence is 17 residues long. For the CDR3, the DNA is TGTGCCAGCAGCCCCTCGAGCAGCCTTCAACGTGTGGACATTCAGTACTTC. Its protein product is CASSPSSSLQRVDIQYF. The variable domain in full, with the rest retrieved from reference TRBV5-5 and TRBJ2-4, is DAGVTQSPTHLIKTRGQQVTLRCSPISGHKSVSWYQQVLGQGPQFIFQYYEKEERGRGNFPDRFSARQFPNYSSELNVNALLLGDSALYLCASSPSSSLQRVDIQYFGAGTRLSVL.

Ten or more counts support this clonotype. This chain links TRBV4-2 with TRBJ2-3; D ambiguous. With 1 base removed from V and 2 bases from J, the gap between germline ends came to 10 bases. Per germline, CDR1 LGHNA and CDR2 YNFKEQ. The CDR3 runs 15 residues. The CDR3 sequence is CASSQGWATTDTQYF. Here the CDR3 DNA reads TGTGCCAGCAGCCAAGGTTGGGCAACCACAGATACGCAGTATTTT.

The V call is TRBV3-1, the J call TRBJ2-1; D perhaps matches TRBD2 (6 bases). The CDR3 sequence is 15 residues long. The germline CDR1 and CDR2 sequences are LGHDT and YNNKEL (reference sequence). The V end was cut by 7 bases, the J end by 7 bases, with 20 bases between. The CDR3 DNA reads TGTGCCAGCAACCCGGGACTCATGACCCGAAATGAGCAGTTCTTC. Translated: CASNPGLMTRNEQFF.

This clonotype was counted at least ten times. V is TRBV6-6 and J is TRBJ2-3; TRBD2 aligns across 10 bases. Per germline, CDR1 MNHNY and CDR2 SVGAGI (reference sequence). The CDR3 runs to 17 residues. The V gene end was trimmed by 4 bases and the J gene end by 2 bases; junction bases not matched to a gene: 9. The CDR3 is CASSSSVAGGITDTQYF. DNA of the CDR3: TGTGCCAGCAGTTCTTCCGTAGCGGGGGGAATCACAGATACGCAGTATTTT.

In this sample, this clonotype turned up many times. V and J are TRBV6-5 and TRBJ2-1; 7 positions match TRBD2. Losses at the gene ends were 6 bases for V and 7 bases for J; bases not matched to a gene: 9. Looked up from germline, CDR1 is MNHEY and CDR2 is SVGAGI. This CDR3 comprises 14 residues. The CDR3 DNA reads TGTGCCAGCAGGACCGGGACTACCTGGAATGAGCAGTTCTTC. As protein: CASRTGTTWNEQFF.

Points on this clonotype: Since a much larger clone is just one base distant, this may be a read error. The rearrangement uses TRBV5-1 and TRBJ2-5; the D is unclear. V was clipped by 0 bases and J by 5 bases, with 11 bases between them. There are 14 residues in the CDR3. Germline V CDR1 and CDR2: SGHRS, YFSETQ. The CDR3 DNA sequence: TGCGCCAGCAGCTTGGGGCGTGCTGGGGAGACCCAGTACTTC. Its protein is CASSLGRAGETQYF.

This clonotype was seen more than once but under ten times. J is TRBJ2-5 and V is TRBV12-3 or TRBV12-4, with 8 nucleotides matching TRBD2. V dropped 3 bases and J dropped 3; count of bases not matched to a gene: 0. This CDR3 region has 13 residues. This CDR3 reads CASSFSGKETQYF. The CDR3 DNA sequence: TGTGCCAGCAGTTTTAGCGGGAAAGAGACCCAGTACTTC.

The sample holds a few counts of this clonotype. CDR3 DNA: TGTGCCAGCAGTGACCCGATTAAGAAGACGCAGTATTTT. Protein sequence: CASSDPIKKTQYF. The chain joins TRBV6-4 to TRBJ2-3; no clear D. The CDR3 runs to 13 residues. CDR1 is MRHNA and CDR2 is SNTAGT in the germline V gene. The V end was cut by 2 bases, the J end by 9 bases, with 12 bases between.

This clonotype was counted at least ten times. V and J are TRBV20-1 and TRBJ1-5, with a weak D call TRBD1 (6 bases). V lost 1 base, J lost 0 bases, and 13 bases lay in between. This CDR3 has 16 amino acids. Germline CDR1 DFQATT, CDR2 SNEGSKA (reference sequence). CDR3 sequence (DNA): TGCAGTGCTAGAGTATCGGGACATACTAGCAATCAGCCCCAGCATTTT. Protein sequence: CSARVSGHTSNQPQHF.

This clonotype was picked up many times. The V and J genes are TRBV20-1 and TRBJ2-3; 9 positions agree with TRBD1. V lost 3 bases and J lost 4; bases outside the gene matches: 5. The CDR3 length is 14 residues. The germline gives CDR1 DFQATT, CDR2 SNEGSKA (reference sequence). The chain's CDR3 is CSARGQGLADTQYF. The CDR3 DNA sequence: TGCAGTGCTAGGGGACAGGGCTTAGCAGATACGCAGTATTTT.

This clonotype has ten or more counts. This chain joins TRBV5-1 and TRBJ2-1; D not certain. Deletions cut 0 bases from V and 9 bases from J, with 7 bases between. This CDR3 is 12 amino acids long. The germline CDR1 and CDR2 sequences are SGHRS and YFSETQ. The CDR3 loop reads CASSLVQTEQFF. CDR3 coding DNA: TGCGCCAGCAGCTTGGTGCAGACTGAGCAGTTCTTC.

This clonotype was recorded a few times. CDR3 coding DNA: TGTGCCAGCAGCATCATAGCCCCATTAGCGGGGTTTGATGAGCAGTTCTTC. Residues: CASSIIAPLAGFDEQFF. The gene calls are TRBV7-6 and TRBJ2-1; 8 bases map to TRBD2. J lost 8 bases, V lost 5 bases, and 17 bases had no gene match. The germline V gene has CDR1 SGHVS and CDR2 FNYEAQ. This CDR3 is built from 17 residues. The complete variable domain, with remaining parts taken from reference TRBV7-6 and TRBJ2-1, reads GAGVSQSPRYKVTKRGQDVALRCDPISGHVSLYWYRQALGQGPEFLTYFNYEAQQDKSGLPNDRFSAERPEGSISTLTIQRTEQRDSAMYRCASSIIAPLAGFDEQFFGPGTRLTVL.

This clonotype was detected many times. The gene calls are TRBV5-1 and TRBJ1-2; 9 bases map to TRBD1. CDR3 length: 13 amino acids. The junction had 7 bases not matched to a gene; V was cut back by 6 bases and J by 7 bases. Germline CDR1 reads SGHRS; CDR2 reads YFSETQ. CDR3 sequence reads: CASKGTGSLGYTF. The CDR3 DNA is TGCGCCAGCAAAGGGACAGGGAGTCTTGGCTACACCTTC.

This clonotype was detected ten times or more. This chain links TRBV7-9 with TRBJ1-5, with D unresolved. V was cut by 5 bases and J by 11 bases, with 16 bases left in between. CDR1 and CDR2 from the germline V gene are SEHNR and FQNEAQ (reference sequence). The CDR3 has 13 residues. The CDR3 DNA reads as TGTGCCAGCAGCCCCCCCCTGGGTAGGACCCAGCATTTT. As protein: CASSPPLGRTQHF.